A single sample is the source of the 18 T cell receptor beta chains below, sequenced in a study of beta chain features in type 1 diabetes. What was sequenced were expressed TCRB transcripts, since all of the isolated RNA had been reverse transcribed. Profiled with immunoSEQ multiplex PCR; TCRdb holds only in-frame clones, not every one. The sample shows 200,000 to 250,000 clones, approximately 10% of them seen only once. Sequenced input: central memory CD4+ T cells from blood. The receptors stem from a man aged 18 to 30 in good health.

This clone has only a few counts. The genes are TRBV5-1 and TRBJ2-7; 8 nucleotides agree with TRBD1. Per the germline V gene, CDR1 is SGHRS and CDR2 is YFSETQ. The CDR3 has 14 residues. The junction had 8 bases not matched to a gene; V was cut back by 3 bases and J by 6 bases. CDR3 sequence: CASSSVQGAGEQYF. CDR3 in DNA: TGCGCCAGCAGCTCCGTCCAGGGGGCAGGCGAGCAGTACTTC.

This clone was counted between two and nine times. The chain carries TRBV6-5 and TRBJ1-1, with D perhaps TRBD1 (5 bases). Germline values: CDR1 MNHEY, CDR2 SVGAGI. The CDR3 loop spans 16 amino acids. Trimming shortened V by 0 bases and J by 0 bases, and 11 bases separated the two germline ends. DNA for the CDR3: TGTGCCAGCAGTTACTCCGGTCAGGGTTTGAACACTGAAGCTTTCTTT. It translates to CASSYSGQGLNTEAFF.

The chain couples TRBV11-2 to TRBJ1-4; D not certain. Trimming took 5 bases from V and 9 from J, leaving 16 bases between them. The CDR3 length is 14 residues. CDR1 is SGHAT and CDR2 is FQNNGV in the germline V gene. CDR3 nucleotide sequence: TGTGCCAGCAGCCAAGATCGGAGGACGAAAAAACTGTTTTTT. It encodes CASSQDRRTKKLFF.

Only a few counts were recorded for this clone. This chain connects TRBV6-6 to TRBJ2-2; unclear D gene. From germline, CDR1 is MNHNY and CDR2 SVGAGI (reference sequence). This CDR3 comprises 15 residues. V lost 6 bases, J lost 8 bases, and 19 bases lay in between. The CDR3 DNA sequence: TGTGCCAGCAGCCGCCGAGACTCGCTCGGGGGGGAGCTGTTTTTT. Protein: CASSRRDSLGGELFF.

The sample holds many counts of this clone. The CDR3 coding sequence is TGTGCCAGCAGCGTAGTTCCTACAGCCTACAATGAGCAGTTCTTC. Amino acids: CASSVVPTAYNEQFF. This chain connects TRBV9 to TRBJ2-1; D unresolved. CDR3 size: 15 residues. Germline V lookup: CDR1 SGDLS, CDR2 YYNGEE. With 0 bases removed from V and 2 bases from J, the gap between germline ends came to 9 bases.

This chain uses TRBV29-1 with TRBJ2-1; 10 nucleotides agree with TRBD1. Trimming at V came to 3 bases and at J to 2 bases, leaving 4 bases not matched to a gene. The germline V gene has CDR1 SQVTM and CDR2 ANQGSEA. This CDR3 is 15 amino acids long. CDR3 loop: CSVDPGQGAYNEQFF. CDR3 in DNA: TGCAGCGTTGATCCTGGACAGGGGGCCTACAATGAGCAGTTCTTC.

This chain joins TRBV30 and TRBJ2-1; TRBD2 matches at 10 bases. Per germline, CDR1 GTSNPN and CDR2 SVGIG (reference sequence). J lost 8 bases, V lost 4 bases, and 2 bases had no gene match. The length of the CDR3 is 12 residues. Here the CDR3 DNA reads TGTGCCTGGACTAGCGGGAGCCATGAGCAGTTCTTC. It is translated as CAWTSGSHEQFF.

In its sample, this clone was seen a few times. The genes are TRBV15 and TRBJ2-1; 8 bases line up with TRBD2. Per the germline V gene, CDR1 is LNHNV and CDR2 is YYDKDF (reference sequence). There are 15 residues in the CDR3. Unmatched junction bases numbered 11, after V lost 5 bases and J lost 8 bases. The CDR3 is CATSGYGGRRYEQFF. CDR3 in DNA: TGTGCCACCAGCGGTTATGGCGGGAGGCGCTATGAGCAGTTCTTC.

The rearrangement joins TRBV19 to TRBJ2-7; D is possibly TRBD1 (6 bases). The V gene lost 6 bases and the J gene lost 2 bases, with 20 bases spanning the gap. CDR1 LNHDA and CDR2 SQIVND come from the germline V gene (reference sequence). The CDR3 is made up of 16 amino acids. As DNA, the CDR3 is TGTGCCAGTAGCCGGGACATGATTTCTGGTACCTACGAGCAGTACTTC. It encodes CASSRDMISGTYEQYF.

V and J are TRBV30 and TRBJ2-6, with unresolved D. This CDR3 region has 13 residues. The V and J ends lost 2 bases and 5 bases respectively, with 7 bases between them. Germline lookup yields CDR1 GTSNPN and CDR2 SVGIG (reference sequence). The CDR3: CAWSSPRANVLTF. DNA of the CDR3: TGTGCCTGGAGTTCCCCAAGGGCCAACGTCCTGACTTTC.

This clone occurred a few times. This chain links TRBV14 with TRBJ2-7; perhaps TRBD1 as D (5 bases). V was cut by 0 bases and J by 6 bases, with 12 bases left in between. Germline V gene sequence: CDR1 SGHDN, CDR2 FVKESK. This CDR3 region has 14 residues. In DNA form, the CDR3 reads TGTGCCAGCAGCCAAGATTCCAGGGCCAGCGAGCAGTACTTC. Its translation is CASSQDSRASEQYF.

This clone was picked up a small number of times. Other DNA sequences in the same sample also yield this CDR3. The chain couples TRBV30 to TRBJ2-5, with D possibly matching TRBD2 (5 bases). CDR3 length: 13 amino acids. Between the trimmed V and J ends, which lost 0 bases and 7 bases, there was a span of 12 bases. Germline CDR1 and CDR2: GTSNPN and SVGIG (reference sequence). The CDR3, as DNA: TGTGCCTGGAGTGTCCTAGCTGGTGGGACCCAGTACTTC. This codes for CAWSVLAGGTQYF.

V and J are TRBV7-2 and TRBJ2-5; tentative D call: TRBD1 (6 bases). Germline values: CDR1 SGHTA, CDR2 FQGNSA. The CDR3 loop spans 14 amino acids. The germline V and J ends were trimmed by 5 bases and 3 bases, with 13 bases remaining between them. The CDR3 reads CASSLRGVEETQYF. Here the CDR3 DNA reads TGTGCCAGCAGCCTCAGGGGTGTGGAAGAGACCCAGTACTTC.

The chain is built from TRBV30 and TRBJ1-1; the match to TRBD1 covers 7 bases. V lost 3 bases, J lost 7 bases, and 11 bases stayed unmatched. The CDR3 totals 14 residues. CDR1 GTSNPN and CDR2 SVGIG come from the germline V gene (reference sequence). The CDR3 bases are TGTGCCTGGAGGCCGGCAGGGGGTTTTCTTGAAGCTTTCTTT. Amino acids: CAWRPAGGFLEAFF. The full variable domain, in which reference TRBV30 and TRBJ1-1 provide the parts outside the CDR3, is SQTIHQWPATLVQPVGSPLSLECTVEGTSNPNLYWYRQAAGRGLQLLFYSVGIGQISSEVPQNLSASRPQDRQFILSSKKLLLSDSGFYLCAWRPAGGFLEAFFGQGTRLTVV.

This clone was seen a handful of times. This rearrangement joins TRBV5-1 to TRBJ2-7, with 7 nucleotides matching TRBD2. The CDR3 is made up of 13 amino acids. The trim removed 0 bases at V and 5 bases at J, leaving 2 bases unmatched. CDR1 SGHRS and CDR2 YFSETQ come from the germline V gene. CDR3: CASSLGGSNEQYF. For the CDR3, the DNA is TGCGCCAGCAGCTTGGGCGGGAGCAACGAGCAGTACTTC.

The chain joins TRBV7-9 to TRBJ1-2; a weak D match, TRBD1 (6 bases). Germline CDR1 is SEHNR and CDR2 is FQNEAQ (reference sequence). The CDR3 consists of 13 residues. V lost 5 bases and J 2 bases, leaving 9 bases between the germline ends. CDR3 sequence: CASSPDRNYGYTF. CDR3 bases: TGTGCCAGCAGCCCTGACAGGAACTATGGCTACACCTTC.

The J gene is TRBJ2-5, the V gene TRBV5-1; D is possibly TRBD2 (5 bases). Germline V gene data show CDR1 as SGHRS and CDR2 as YFSETQ. The CDR3 covers 13 residues. The V gene lost 4 bases and the J gene lost 1 base, with 8 bases spanning the gap. The CDR3, as DNA: TGCGCCAGCAGCCCCAGCGGCCAAGAGACCCAGTACTTC. This translates into CASSPSGQETQYF. The whole variable domain, filled in from reference TRBV5-1 and TRBJ2-5, reads KAGVTQTPRYLIKTRGQQVTLSCSPISGHRSVSWYQQTPGQGLQFLFEYFSETQRNKGNFPGRFSGRQFSNSRSEMNVSTLELGDSALYLCASSPSGQETQYFGPGTRLLVL.

CDR3 protein: CASSRRSETQYF. CDR3 nucleotides: TGTGCCAGCTCACGGCGATCAGAGACCCAGTACTTC. This chain connects TRBV18 to TRBJ2-5; unclear D gene. This CDR3 region has 12 residues. Trimming shortened V by 4 bases and J by 4 bases, and 7 bases separated the two germline ends. Germline V gives CDR1 KGHSH, CDR2 LQKENI.